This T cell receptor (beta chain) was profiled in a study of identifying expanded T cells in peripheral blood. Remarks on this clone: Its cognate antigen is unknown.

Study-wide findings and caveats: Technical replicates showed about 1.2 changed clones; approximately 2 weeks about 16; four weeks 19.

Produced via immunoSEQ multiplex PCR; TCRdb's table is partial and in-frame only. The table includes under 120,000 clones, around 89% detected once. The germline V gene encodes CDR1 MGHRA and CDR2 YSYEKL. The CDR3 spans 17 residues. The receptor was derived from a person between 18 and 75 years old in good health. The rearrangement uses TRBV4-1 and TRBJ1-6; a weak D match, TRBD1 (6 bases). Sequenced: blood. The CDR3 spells CDRAGTTTTPYNSPLHF. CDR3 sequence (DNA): TGCGACCGAGCCGGGACAACTACCACCCCCTATAATTCACCCCTCCACTTT.